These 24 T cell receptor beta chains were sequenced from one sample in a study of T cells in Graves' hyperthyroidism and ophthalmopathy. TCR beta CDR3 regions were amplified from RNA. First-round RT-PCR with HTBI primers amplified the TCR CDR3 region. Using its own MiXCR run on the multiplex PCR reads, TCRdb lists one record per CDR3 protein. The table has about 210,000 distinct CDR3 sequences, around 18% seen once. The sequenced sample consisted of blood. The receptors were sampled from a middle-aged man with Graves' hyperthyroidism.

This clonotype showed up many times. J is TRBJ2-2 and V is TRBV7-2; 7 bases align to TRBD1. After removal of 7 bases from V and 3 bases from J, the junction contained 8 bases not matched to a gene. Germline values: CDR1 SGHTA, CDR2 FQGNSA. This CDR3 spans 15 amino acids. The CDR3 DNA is TGTGCCAGCAACGGACAGGAACAACACACCGGGGAGCTGTTTTTT. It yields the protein CASNGQEQHTGELFF.

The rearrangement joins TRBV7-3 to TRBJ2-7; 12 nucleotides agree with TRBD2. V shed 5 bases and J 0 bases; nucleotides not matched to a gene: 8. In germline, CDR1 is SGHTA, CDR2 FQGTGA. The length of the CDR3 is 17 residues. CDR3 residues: CASSRLAGAESSYEQYF. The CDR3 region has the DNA TGTGCCAGCAGCCGACTAGCGGGGGCCGAAAGCTCCTACGAGCAGTACTTC.

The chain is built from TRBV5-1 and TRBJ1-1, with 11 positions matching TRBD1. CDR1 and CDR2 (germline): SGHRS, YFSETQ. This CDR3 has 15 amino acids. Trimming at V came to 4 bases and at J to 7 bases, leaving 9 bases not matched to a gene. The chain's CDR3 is CASSEGTGGSLEAFF. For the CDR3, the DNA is TGCGCCAGCAGCGAAGGGACAGGGGGGAGTCTTGAAGCTTTCTTT.

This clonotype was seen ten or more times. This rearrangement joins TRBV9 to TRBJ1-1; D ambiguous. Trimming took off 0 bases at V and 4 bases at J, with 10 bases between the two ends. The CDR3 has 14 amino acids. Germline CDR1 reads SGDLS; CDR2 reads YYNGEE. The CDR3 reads CASSVGTEGTEAFF. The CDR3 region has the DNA TGTGCCAGCAGCGTAGGAACAGAGGGCACTGAAGCTTTCTTT.

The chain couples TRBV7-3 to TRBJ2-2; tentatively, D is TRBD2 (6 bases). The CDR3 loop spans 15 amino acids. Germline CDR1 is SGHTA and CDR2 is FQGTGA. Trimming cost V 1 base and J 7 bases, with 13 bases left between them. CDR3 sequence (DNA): TGTGCCAGCAGCTTAAACCCCCGGGGAGGCGGGGAGCTGTTTTTT. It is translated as CASSLNPRGGGELFF. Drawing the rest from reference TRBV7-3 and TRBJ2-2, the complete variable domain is GAGVSQTPSNKVTEKGKYVELRCDPISGHTALYWYRQSLGQGPEFLIYFQGTGAADDSGLPNDRFFAVRPEGSVSTLKIQRTERGDSAVYLCASSLNPRGGGELFFGEGSRLTVL.

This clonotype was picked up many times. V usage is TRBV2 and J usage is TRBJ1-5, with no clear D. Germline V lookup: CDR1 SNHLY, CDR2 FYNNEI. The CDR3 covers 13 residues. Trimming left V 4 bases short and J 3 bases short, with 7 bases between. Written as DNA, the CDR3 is TGTGCCAGCAGTGTCGCACTCAATCAGCCCCAGCATTTT. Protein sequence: CASSVALNQPQHF.

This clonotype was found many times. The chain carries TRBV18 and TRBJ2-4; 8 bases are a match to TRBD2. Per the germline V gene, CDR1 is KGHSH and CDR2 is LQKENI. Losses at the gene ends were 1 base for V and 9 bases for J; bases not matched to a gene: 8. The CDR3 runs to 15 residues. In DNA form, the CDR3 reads TGTGCCAGCTCACCACAGACAGCGGGGGAAGGCATTCAGTACTTC. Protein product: CASSPQTAGEGIQYF. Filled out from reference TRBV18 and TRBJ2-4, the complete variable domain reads NAGVMQNPRHLVRRRGQEARLRCSPMKGHSHVYWYRQLPEEGLKFMVYLQKENIIDESGMPKERFSAEFPKEGPSILRIQQVVRGDSAAYFCASSPQTAGEGIQYFGAGTRLSVL.

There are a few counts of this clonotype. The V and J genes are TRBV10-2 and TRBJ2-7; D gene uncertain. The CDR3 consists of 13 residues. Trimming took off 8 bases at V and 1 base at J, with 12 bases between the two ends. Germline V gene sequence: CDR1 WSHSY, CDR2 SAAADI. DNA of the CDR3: TGCGCCAGCTTCGGGCGGAATTCCTACGAGCAGTACTTC. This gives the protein CASFGRNSYEQYF.

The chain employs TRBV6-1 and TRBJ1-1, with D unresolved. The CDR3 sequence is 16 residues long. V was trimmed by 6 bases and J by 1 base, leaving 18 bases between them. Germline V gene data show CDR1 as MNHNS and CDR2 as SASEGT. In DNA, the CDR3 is TGTGCCAGCAGCCGCCTTCTCGAGGGAGGGAACACTGAAGCTTTCTTT. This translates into CASSRLLEGGNTEAFF.

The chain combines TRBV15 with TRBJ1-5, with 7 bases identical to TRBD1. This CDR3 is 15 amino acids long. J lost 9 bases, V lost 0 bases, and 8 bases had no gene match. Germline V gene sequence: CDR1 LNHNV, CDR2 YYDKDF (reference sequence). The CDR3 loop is CATSREVTGSWPQHF. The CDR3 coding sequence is TGTGCCACCAGCAGAGAAGTGACAGGGTCGTGGCCCCAGCATTTT.

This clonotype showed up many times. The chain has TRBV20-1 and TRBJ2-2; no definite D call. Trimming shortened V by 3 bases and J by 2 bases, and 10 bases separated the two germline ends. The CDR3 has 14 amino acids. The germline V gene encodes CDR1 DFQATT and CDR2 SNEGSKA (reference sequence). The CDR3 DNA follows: TGCAGTGCTAGGGCCGGGCATAACACCGGGGAGCTGTTTTTT. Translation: CSARAGHNTGELFF.

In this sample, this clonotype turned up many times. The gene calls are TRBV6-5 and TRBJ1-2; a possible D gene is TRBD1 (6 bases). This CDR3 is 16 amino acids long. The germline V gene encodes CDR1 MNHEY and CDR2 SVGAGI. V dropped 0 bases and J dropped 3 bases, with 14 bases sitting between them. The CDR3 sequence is CASSYSSGGLHYGYTF. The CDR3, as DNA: TGTGCCAGCAGTTACTCATCGGGGGGCCTCCACTATGGCTACACCTTC.

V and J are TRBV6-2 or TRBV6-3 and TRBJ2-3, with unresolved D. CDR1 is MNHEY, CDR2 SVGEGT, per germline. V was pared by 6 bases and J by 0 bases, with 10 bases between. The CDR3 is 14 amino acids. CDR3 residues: CASRSLESTDTQYF. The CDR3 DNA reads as TGTGCCAGCAGGAGTTTAGAGAGCACAGATACGCAGTATTTT.

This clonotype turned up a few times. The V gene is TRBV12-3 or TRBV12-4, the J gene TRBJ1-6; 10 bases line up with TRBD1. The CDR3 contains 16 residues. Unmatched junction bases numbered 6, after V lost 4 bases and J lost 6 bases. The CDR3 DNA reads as TGTGCCAGCAGTTCGGGACAGGGGTTTTTTAATTCACCCCTCCACTTT. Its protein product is CASSSGQGFFNSPLHF.

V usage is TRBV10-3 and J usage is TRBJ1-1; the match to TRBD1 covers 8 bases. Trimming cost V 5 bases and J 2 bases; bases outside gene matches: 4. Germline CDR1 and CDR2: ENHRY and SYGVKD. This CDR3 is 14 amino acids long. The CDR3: CAISKGQDNTEAFF. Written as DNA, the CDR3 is TGTGCCATCAGTAAGGGACAGGACAACACTGAAGCTTTCTTT.

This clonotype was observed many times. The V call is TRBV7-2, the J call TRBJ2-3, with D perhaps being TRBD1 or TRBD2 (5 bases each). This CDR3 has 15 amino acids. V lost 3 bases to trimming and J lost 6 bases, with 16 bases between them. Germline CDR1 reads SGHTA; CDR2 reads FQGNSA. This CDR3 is CASSFAGGDGDTQYF. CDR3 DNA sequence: TGTGCCAGCAGCTTCGCTGGGGGTGACGGCGATACGCAGTATTTT.

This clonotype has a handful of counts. CDR3 DNA: TGTGCCTGGAGTGCGAGGGGGGGGAGGCTCCACAATGAGCAGTTCTTC. Protein sequence: CAWSARGGRLHNEQFF. This chain uses TRBV30 with TRBJ2-1; a weak D match, TRBD2 (7 bases). Per germline, CDR1 GTSNPN and CDR2 SVGIG (reference sequence). CDR3 length: 16 residues. Trimming pared 1 base from V and 5 bases from J, leaving 18 bases between. The full variable domain, completed using reference TRBV30 and TRBJ2-1, is SQTIHQWPATLVQPVGSPLSLECTVEGTSNPNLYWYRQAAGRGLQLLFYSVGIGQISSEVPQNLSASRPQDRQFILSSKKLLLSDSGFYLCAWSARGGRLHNEQFFGPGTRLTVL.

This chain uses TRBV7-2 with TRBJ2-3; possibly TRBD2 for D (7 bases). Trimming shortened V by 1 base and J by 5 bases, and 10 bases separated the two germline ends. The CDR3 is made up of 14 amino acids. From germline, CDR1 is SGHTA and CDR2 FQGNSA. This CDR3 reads CASSLDGGQDTQYF. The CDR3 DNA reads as TGTGCCAGCAGCTTAGACGGGGGGCAAGATACGCAGTATTTT.

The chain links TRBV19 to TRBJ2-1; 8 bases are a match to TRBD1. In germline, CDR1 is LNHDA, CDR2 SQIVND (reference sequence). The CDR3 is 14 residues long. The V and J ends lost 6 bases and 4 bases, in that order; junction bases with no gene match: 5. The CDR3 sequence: CASSLQGVYNEQFF. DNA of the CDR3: TGTGCCAGTAGCCTACAGGGGGTATACAATGAGCAGTTCTTC. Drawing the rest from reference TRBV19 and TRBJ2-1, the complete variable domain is DGGITQSPKYLFRKEGQNVTLSCEQNLNHDAMYWYRQDPGQGLRLIYYSQIVNDFQKGDIAEGYSVSREKKESFPLTVTSAQKNPTAFYLCASSLQGVYNEQFFGPGTRLTVL.

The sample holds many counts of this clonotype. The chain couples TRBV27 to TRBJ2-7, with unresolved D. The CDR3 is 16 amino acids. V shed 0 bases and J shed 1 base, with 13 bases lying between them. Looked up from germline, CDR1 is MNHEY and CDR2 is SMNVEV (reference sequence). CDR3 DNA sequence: TGTGCCAGCAGTTTATCGTCAGGCTCACTATCCTACGAGCAGTACTTC. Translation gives CASSLSSGSLSYEQYF.

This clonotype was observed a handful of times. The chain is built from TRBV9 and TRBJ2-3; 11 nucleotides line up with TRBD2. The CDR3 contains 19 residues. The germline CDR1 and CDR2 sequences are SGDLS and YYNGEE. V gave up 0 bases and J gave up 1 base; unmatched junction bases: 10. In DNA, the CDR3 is TGTGCCAGCAGCGTAGGTTTTACTAGCGGGGGAGGGGGCACAGATACGCAGTATTTT. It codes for CASSVGFTSGGGGTDTQYF.

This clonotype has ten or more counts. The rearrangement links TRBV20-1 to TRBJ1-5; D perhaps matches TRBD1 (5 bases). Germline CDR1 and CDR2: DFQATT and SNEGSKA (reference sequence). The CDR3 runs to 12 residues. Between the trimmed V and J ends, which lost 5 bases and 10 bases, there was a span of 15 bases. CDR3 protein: CSAGGKALPQHF. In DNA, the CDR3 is TGCAGTGCTGGGGGGAAGGCTTTACCCCAGCATTTT.

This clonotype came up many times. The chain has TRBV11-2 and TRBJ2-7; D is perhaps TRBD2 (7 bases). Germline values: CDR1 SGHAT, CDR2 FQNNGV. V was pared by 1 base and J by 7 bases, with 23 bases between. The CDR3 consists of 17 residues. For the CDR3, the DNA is TGTGCCAGCAGCTTAGTTTTGGGGGGGGCGATGACGGAGGAGCAGTACTTC. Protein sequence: CASSLVLGGAMTEEQYF.

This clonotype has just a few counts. DNA of the CDR3: TGTGCCAGCAGATTAACCGGGACCACAGGGCCTGAGCAGTTCTTC. Amino acids: CASRLTGTTGPEQFF. This chain connects TRBV25-1 to TRBJ2-1; possible D gene TRBD1, 6 bases. Germline V gene lookup returns CDR1 MGHDK and CDR2 SYGVNS. V dropped 6 bases and J dropped 9 bases, with 21 bases sitting between them. The CDR3 is made up of 15 amino acids. The whole variable domain, remainder taken from reference TRBV25-1 and TRBJ2-1, is EADIYQTPRYLVIGTGKKITLECSQTMGHDKMYWYQQDPGMELHLIHYSYGVNSTEKGDLSSESTVSRIRTEHFPLTLESARPSHTSQYLCASRLTGTTGPEQFFGPGTRLTVL.